The TCR beta chain described here comes from a study of cytomegalovirus exposure and HLA in healthy donors. Germline V gene lookup returns CDR1 LNHDA and CDR2 SQIVND (reference sequence). The V and J ends lost 6 bases and 3 bases respectively, with 12 bases between them. This CDR3 has 14 residues. Vbeta (60) and Jbeta (13) primers were used in the PCR. Clones were read by immunoSEQ multiplex PCR, and TCRdb kept only the in-frame ones, dropping some. The table has around 99,000 clones, nearly 70% seen once; the top ten hold roughly 5.9%. The TCR sequence derives from an older woman in good health and CMV-seropositive. This chain connects TRBV19 to TRBJ1-5, with TRBD1 as a possible D gene (5 bases). Specimen: PBMCs. In DNA form, the CDR3 reads TGTGCCAGTAGCCTGGGGGGGGTCAATCAGCCCCAGCATTTT. Protein: CASSLGGVNQPQHF.